This record looks at one TCR beta chain sequence and its context. After extraction with the RNeasy kit, about 0.45 to 1 ug of the RNA was reverse transcribed using random hexamers. TCR beta CDR3 was amplified by immunoSEQ multiplex PCR. This amplification extended across 54 Vbeta and 13 Jbeta segments. TCRdb reprocessed the immunoSEQ multiplex PCR reads via MiXCR and lists one record per CDR3 protein. Of under 250,000 distinct CDR3 sequences in the sample, over 85% were seen once. CDR1 is SGDLS and CDR2 is YYNGEE in the germline V gene. The CDR3 runs 17 residues. Trimming at V came to 0 bases and at J to 5 bases, leaving 8 bases not matched to a gene. This sample was included in a study of CD8 T cells in Susac syndrome. Negative isolation was used for CD8+ and CD4+ T cells, and FACS enrichment was applied to TEMRA cells.

Sequences were obtained from CD4+ T cells from PBMCs. This chain joins TRBV9 and TRBJ2-1; 10 bases line up with TRBD2. This clonotype originated in a human donor with multiple sclerosis. CDR3 sequence: CASSVGSPGLANNEQFF. The CDR3 region has the DNA TGTGCCAGCAGCGTAGGGTCTCCGGGACTAGCGAACAATGAGCAGTTCTTC.